This TCR beta chain was identified during a study of monozygotic twins with inflammatory bowel disease. Eight reactions per sample, run separately, yielded cDNA. TCRdb re-called the 5' RACE reads, yielding one record per CDR3 amino acid sequence without DNA. The sample table sets out some 210,000 distinct CDR3 sequences. Germline V gives CDR1 SGHRS, CDR2 YFSETQ. This CDR3 contains 15 residues. The source material was blood. The sequence was collected from a human donor with ulcerative colitis or Crohn's disease, or a healthy co-twin of an affected twin (not recorded which). The chain is built from TRBV5-1 and TRBJ2-1; TCRdb lists TRBD2, though no DNA is available to test this call. The CDR3 loop reads CASSLGLAQRNEQFF. The variable domain in full, completed from reference TRBV5-1 and TRBJ2-1, reads KAGVTQTPRYLIKTRGQQVTLSCSPISGHRSVSWYQQTPGQGLQFLFEYFSETQRNKGNFPGRFSGRQFSNSRSEMNVSTLELGDSALYLCASSLGLAQRNEQFFGPGTRLTVL.